The source of this TCR beta chain is a study of blood T cells in healthy people across ages. Of note for this clonotype: Its cognate antigen is unknown.

Combining a sample-barcoded 5' primer with a J-beta primer mix, a second PCR ran for roughly 7 to 12 cycles. TCRdb fed the 5' RACE reads into MiXCR, producing one record per CDR3 protein. The table has approximately 800,000 distinct CDR3 sequences, approximately 60% seen once. V was shortened by 7 bases and J by 0 bases, with 13 bases between the two germline ends. Germline V gives CDR1 SEHNR, CDR2 FQNEAQ (reference sequence). The CDR3 consists of 16 residues. Study-wide results and caveats: A roughly linear age-dependent decrease characterized TCR beta diversity per million T cells. Those diversity estimates obtained from one million T cells were thought to be underestimates.

Material: blood. The chain recombines TRBV7-9 with TRBJ2-6, with D perhaps given as TRBD1 or TRBD2 (5 bases each). The sequence was obtained from a man aged 35 to 55 in good health. As DNA, the CDR3 is TGTGCCAGCAACATTTGGGGGAACTCTGGGGCCAACGTCCTGACTTTC. Its translation is CASNIWGNSGANVLTF.